This record looks at one T cell receptor beta chain sequence and its context. V was cut by 4 bases and J by 5 bases, with 15 bases left in between. CDR1 SGHRS and CDR2 YFSETQ come from the germline V gene. This CDR3 is 15 amino acids long. These data are taken from a study of cytotoxic CD8 clonotypes in ibrutinib-treated CLL. Clones were sequenced by immunoSEQ multiplex PCR, and TCRdb holds only the in-frame ones, with some missing. Of 200,000 to 250,000 clones detected, roughly three quarters appear once; the ten largest clones hold about 10%. Sequencing was performed on PBMCs, taken after 12 months of ibrutinib treatment. This rearrangement joins TRBV5-1 to TRBJ2-2, with D perhaps TRBD2 (6 bases). The sequence derives from a human donor with chronic lymphocytic leukemia. In DNA, the CDR3 is TGCGCCAGCAGCCAGGAGGGAGGTGGAACCGGGGAGCTGTTTTTT. Amino acid sequence: CASSQEGGGTGELFF.